The present T cell receptor beta chain was sequenced within a study of OX40 agonist ivuxolimab in advanced cancers. Turning to the study itself: Patients enrolled in dose escalation were diagnosed with hepatocellular carcinoma, melanoma, renal cell or head and neck cancer. Of the participants, approximately 40% had some prior anti-PD-1, anti-PD-L1 or anti-CTLA-4 therapy, which was allowed. A male proportion of about 80% was recorded, with mean age around 64 years and range roughly 23 to 85. Whole-study results and caveats: At 0.1 to 3.0 mg/kg and by week 6, CD4+ and CD8+ T cells in the blood had expanded clonally.

Germline V gene lookup returns CDR1 LGHNA and CDR2 YSLEER. This CDR3 spans 17 amino acids. V was cut by 0 bases and J by 0 bases, with 15 bases left in between. The data were produced by immunoSEQ multiplex PCR, yet TCRdb's version contains in-frame clones alone and is incomplete. The repertoire holds fewer than 80,000 clones, with around 85% as singletons. With respect to this clone: What it recognizes is unknown.

The starting material was CD4+ or CD8+ T cells sorted from blood, obtained in a trial of the OX40 agonist ivuxolimab. V gene TRBV4-3 combines with J gene TRBJ2-7, with a tentative D call TRBD2 (5 bases). The receptor was derived from an adult with an advanced solid tumor such as melanoma, head and neck, liver or kidney cancer. CDR3 region: CASSQEDLARGSYEQYF. The CDR3 DNA is TGCGCCAGCAGCCAAGAGGACCTGGCACGGGGCTCCTACGAGCAGTACTTC.